Below, 15 T cell receptor beta chains from the same sample are listed, as sequenced in a study of cytomegalovirus exposure and HLA in healthy donors. The PCR made use of 60 Vbeta and 13 Jbeta primers. Method: immunoSEQ multiplex PCR; TCRdb's copy keeps in-frame clones and lacks some. The data show 130,000 or so clones, under 10% seen once. Sequenced: PBMCs. These receptors all stem from a woman in her forties in good health and CMV-seropositive.

In DNA form, the CDR3 reads TGTGCCAGCAGCTTGGCCGGGACAGGACGCACAGATACGCAGTATTTT. It translates to CASSLAGTGRTDTQYF. J is TRBJ2-3 and V is TRBV5-4; 8 bases map to TRBD1. The V gene end was trimmed by 0 bases and the J gene end by 1 base; junction bases not matched to a gene: 4. The CDR3 sequence is 16 residues long. Germline values: CDR1 SGHNT, CDR2 YYREEE (reference sequence).

J is TRBJ1-1 and V is TRBV10-3; 11 nucleotides match TRBD1. Unmatched junction bases numbered 13, after V lost 3 bases and J lost 4 bases. Per the germline V gene, CDR1 is ENHRY and CDR2 is SYGVKD. CDR3 size: 18 residues. The CDR3 bases are TGTGCCATCAGTGACTCAAGGCCGGGACAGGGGGTTTTCACTGAAGCTTTCTTT. This gives the protein CAISDSRPGQGVFTEAFF.

In this sample, this clone turned up a few times. This sequence joins TRBV7-8 and TRBJ2-5; no clear D gene. Trimming removed 4 bases at V and 3 bases at J, with 12 bases between. CDR1 is SGHVS, CDR2 FQNEAQ, per germline. There are 14 residues in the CDR3. DNA of the CDR3: TGTGCCAGCAGCTCGACATCTATTAAAGAGACCCAGTACTTC. Its translation is CASSSTSIKETQYF. Variable domain in full (rest from reference TRBV7-8 and TRBJ2-5): GAGVSQSPRYKVAKRGQDVALRCDPISGHVSLFWYQQALGQGPEFLTYFQNEAQLDKSGLPSDRFFAERPEGSVSTLKIQRTQQEDSAVYLCASSSTSIKETQYFGPGTRLLVL.

The chain combines TRBV5-5 with TRBJ1-2; D gene ambiguous. CDR3 length: 14 residues. Germline-derived CDR1 and CDR2 are SGHKS and YYEKEE (reference sequence). Trimming stripped 0 bases from V and 4 bases from J, with 10 bases between. Here the CDR3 DNA reads TGTGCCAGCAGCTTGGCGTTAGGAGTCTATGGCTACACCTTC. Its translation: CASSLALGVYGYTF.

This clone showed up just a few times. In DNA form, the CDR3 reads TGTGCCACCGGTCACATGAACACTGAAGCTTTCTTT. It codes for CATGHMNTEAFF. The chain recombines TRBV15 with TRBJ1-1; D is undetermined. V lost 8 bases to trimming and J lost 0 bases, with 7 bases between them. CDR3 size: 12 residues. Germline CDR1 is LNHNV and CDR2 is YYDKDF (reference sequence).

This clone was observed a handful of times. The rearrangement joins TRBV4-1 to TRBJ2-7, with 9 bases matching TRBD1. Losses at the gene ends were 3 bases for V and 6 bases for J; bases not matched to a gene: 12. In germline, CDR1 is MGHRA, CDR2 YSYEKL. There are 16 residues in the CDR3. The CDR3 DNA reads TGCGCCAGCAGCCATCATCCGGGACAGGGAGGACCCGAGCAGTACTTC. Translating it yields CASSHHPGQGGPEQYF.

This clone was detected a few times. The rearrangement uses TRBV7-6 and TRBJ2-1, with 11 nucleotides matching TRBD2. The CDR3 spans 15 residues. Per the germline V gene, CDR1 is SGHVS and CDR2 is FNYEAQ. The trim removed 6 bases at V and 6 bases at J, leaving 7 bases unmatched. CDR3 nucleotides: TGTGCCAGCAGAATGAATAGCGGGGGGGTCAATGAGCAGTTCTTC. Translation gives CASRMNSGGVNEQFF.

V is TRBV6-1 and J is TRBJ1-1; D uncertain. The CDR3 length is 12 residues. The germline V gene has CDR1 MNHNS and CDR2 SASEGT. Trimming cost V 4 bases and J 5 bases, with 8 bases left between them. Written as DNA, the CDR3 is TGTGCCAGCAGTGGAGTCGGGACTGAAGCTTTCTTT. It is translated as CASSGVGTEAFF.

The V call is TRBV9, the J call TRBJ1-1, with 9 bases fitting TRBD1. V was pared by 3 bases and J by 5 bases, with 8 bases of the junction left unmatched. The CDR3 runs to 15 residues. CDR1 is SGDLS, CDR2 YYNGEE, per germline. In DNA form, the CDR3 reads TGTGCCAGCAGCGCCGGGACAGGGTACTTGACTGAAGCTTTCTTT. Amino acid sequence: CASSAGTGYLTEAFF.

This rearrangement joins TRBV2 to TRBJ1-6, with TRBD1 matching 7 bases. The trim removed 3 bases at V and 10 bases at J, leaving 3 bases unmatched. The CDR3 covers 13 residues. CDR1 and CDR2 from the germline V gene are SNHLY and FYNNEI. As DNA, the CDR3 is TGTGCCAGCAGTGATCAGGGGGACTCACCCCTCCACTTT. Encoded protein: CASSDQGDSPLHF.

This clone was counted at least ten times. The chain carries TRBV4-3 and TRBJ1-1, with TRBD1 as a possible D gene (5 bases). V gave up 3 bases and J gave up 4 bases, with 12 bases separating them. Germline values: CDR1 LGHNA, CDR2 YSLEER. The CDR3 runs 14 residues. CDR3 bases: TGCGCCAGCAGCCAGGTCAGGGATCCCACTGAAGCTTTCTTT. Encoded protein: CASSQVRDPTEAFF.

This clone was recorded a few times. V gene TRBV7-6 combines with J gene TRBJ1-3; no reliable D call. This CDR3 is 14 amino acids long. Germline loops: CDR1 SGHVS, CDR2 FNYEAQ. The V end lost 4 bases, the J end lost 4 bases, and 11 bases lay between the germline ends. Here the CDR3 reads CASSSRSLGNTIYF. In DNA, the CDR3 is TGTGCCAGCAGCTCCCGGTCTCTGGGAAACACCATATATTTT.

This clone showed up just a few times. The J gene is TRBJ2-5, the V gene TRBV5-4; D uncertain. The V end lost 0 bases, the J end lost 4 bases, and 10 bases lay between the germline ends. This CDR3 has 14 residues. In germline, CDR1 is SGHNT, CDR2 YYREEE (reference sequence). CDR3 nucleotide sequence: TGTGCCAGCAGCTTGGAACGCCCGGGAGAGACCCAGTACTTC. This encodes CASSLERPGETQYF.

Only a few counts were recorded for this clone. The chain links TRBV27 to TRBJ2-2; 8 nucleotides line up with TRBD1. Germline trimming cut 2 bases from V and 6 bases from J; bases unmatched to any gene: 2. Germline V gene lookup returns CDR1 MNHEY and CDR2 SMNVEV (reference sequence). This CDR3 is built from 14 residues. CDR3 nucleotides: TGTGCCAGCAGTTTAAGGACAGGGCCCGGGGAGCTGTTTTTT. This sequence encodes CASSLRTGPGELFF.

The V and J genes are TRBV5-1 and TRBJ2-2; 11 bases are shared with TRBD2. Per the germline V gene, CDR1 is SGHRS and CDR2 is YFSETQ. V lost 5 bases to trimming and J lost 8 bases; unmatched junction nucleotides: 8. The CDR3 contains 15 residues. CDR3 nucleotides: TGCGCCAGCAGGCTAGCGGGGGGCGTTGAAGGGGAGCTGTTTTTT. Translating it yields CASRLAGGVEGELFF.